A single T cell receptor (beta chain) is shown here with its context. Its antigen is not known. In triplicate, each CD8+ T cell subset was sorted at 250,000 to 300,000 cells per replicate. Naive CD8+ T cells showed a CD45RO-CCR7+CD27+CD95- phenotype. The data are from a study of CXCR3-negative and CXCR3-positive naive CD8 T cells. Whole-study results and caveats: TRBV-TRBJ usage was similar across naive CXCR3 subsets but distinct in memory cells. Relative to CXCR3-negative naive cells, CXCR3-positive naive cells had more hydrophobic TRB CDR3s.

The CDR3 sequence is 16 residues long. Per the germline V gene, CDR1 is LGHNA and CDR2 is YSLEER. cDNA libraries for TRB were generated by 5' RACE incorporating UMI labels. TCRdb processed the 5' RACE reads again and assigns one entry to each CDR3 protein, with no DNA. Seen in this sample are about 98,000 distinct CDR3 sequences; the ten most common clones hold 1.1%. The chain carries TRBV4-3 and TRBJ2-3; the TCRdb call, TRBD2, lacks DNA for checking. Sequencing was performed on naive CXCR3+ CD8+ T cells from blood. Subset: CD45RO-CCR7+CD27+CD95- naive CD8+ T cells expressing CXCR3 (TNR3+). The source is a human donor in good health. Some clones in this sample may be carry-over from other donors' samples. The CDR3 is CASSPNLAGGTDTQYF.